The next 18 T cell receptor beta chains were all read from a single sample in a study of technical replicates of blood from a few donors. Clones were read by immunoSEQ multiplex PCR, and TCRdb kept only the in-frame ones, dropping some. Found here are approximately 76,000 clones, around 97% of them singletons; the top ten hold approximately 0.18%. The material sequenced was T cells isolated from PBMCs. The origin of the receptors is a human donor in good health.

CDR3 coding DNA: TGTGCCAGCAGTTTATCGACAGGGGGCTACACTGAAGCTTTCTTT. Translation: CASSLSTGGYTEAFF. This chain uses TRBV27 with TRBJ1-1; 10 nucleotides align to TRBD1. The CDR3 has 15 residues. Germline V gene data show CDR1 as MNHEY and CDR2 as SMNVEV (reference sequence). V lost 0 bases to trimming and J lost 3 bases; unmatched junction nucleotides: 1.

The V gene is TRBV7-9, the J gene TRBJ2-1; 10 bases are shared with TRBD2. Germline assignment: CDR1 SEHNR and CDR2 FQNEAQ (reference sequence). This CDR3 comprises 16 residues. V trimming: 4 bases; J trimming: 8 bases; junction bases outside the gene matches: 11. The CDR3 here is CASSSRAGGGWDEQFF. CDR3 nucleotide sequence: TGTGCCAGCAGCTCCCGAGCGGGAGGGGGCTGGGATGAGCAGTTCTTC. The whole variable domain, filled in from reference TRBV7-9 and TRBJ2-1, reads DTGVSQNPRHKITKRGQNVTFRCDPISEHNRLYWYRQTLGQGPEFLTYFQNEAQLEKSRLLSDRFSAERPKGSFSTLEIQRTEQGDSAMYLCASSSRAGGGWDEQFFGPGTRLTVL.

J is TRBJ2-1 and V is TRBV7-2, with 14 bases lining up with TRBD2. Germline V gene data show CDR1 as SGHTA and CDR2 as FQGNSA. The CDR3 loop spans 16 amino acids. The J segment lost 10 bases and the V segment lost 5 bases, leaving 10 bases of the junction unmatched. CDR3 coding DNA: TGTGCCAGCAGCCCATACCGACTAGCGGGGGGGCTGGAGCAGTTCTTC. It encodes CASSPYRLAGGLEQFF.

This clone was counted once. This chain joins TRBV5-6 and TRBJ2-7; tentatively, D is TRBD1 (6 bases). Germline V lookup: CDR1 SGHDT, CDR2 YYEEEE. The CDR3 is 15 residues long. V lost 2 bases, J lost 6 bases, and 18 bases lay in between. Here the CDR3 DNA reads TGTGCCAGCAGCTTTCCCGGGCAGGGGTCCCGCGAGCAGTACTTC. It codes for CASSFPGQGSREQYF.

The chain links TRBV4-1 to TRBJ1-3, with D unresolved. Trimming shortened V by 4 bases and J by 0 bases, and 10 bases separated the two germline ends. CDR1 is MGHRA, CDR2 YSYEKL, per germline. The CDR3 consists of 15 residues. Here the CDR3 reads CASSLYPASGNTIYF. The CDR3 region has the DNA TGCGCCAGCAGCCTCTACCCTGCCTCTGGAAACACCATATATTTT.

The CDR3 sequence is CASSLESSGRDQPQHF. Written as DNA, the CDR3 is TGTGCCAGCAGCTTAGAGAGCAGCGGCCGAGATCAGCCCCAGCATTTT. V gene TRBV7-9 combines with J gene TRBJ1-5, with D unresolved. From germline, CDR1 is SEHNR and CDR2 FQNEAQ (reference sequence). V was pared by 1 base and J by 5 bases, with 15 bases between. The CDR3 consists of 16 residues. The full variable domain, completed using reference TRBV7-9 and TRBJ1-5, is DTGVSQNPRHKITKRGQNVTFRCDPISEHNRLYWYRQTLGQGPEFLTYFQNEAQLEKSRLLSDRFSAERPKGSFSTLEIQRTEQGDSAMYLCASSLESSGRDQPQHFGDGTRLSIL.

The chain couples TRBV5-5 to TRBJ2-7, with 8 bases identical to TRBD1. J was trimmed by 6 bases and V by 4 bases; bases with no gene match: 12. Germline CDR1 reads SGHKS; CDR2 reads YYEKEE (reference sequence). The CDR3 spans 15 residues. CDR3 region: CASSPTTGGIAEQYF. CDR3 sequence (DNA): TGTGCCAGCAGCCCAACCACAGGGGGGATAGCCGAGCAGTACTTC.

The J gene is TRBJ1-3, the V gene TRBV19, with D possibly matching TRBD1 (5 bases). CDR3 size: 14 residues. Looked up from germline, CDR1 is LNHDA and CDR2 is SQIVND (reference sequence). Trimming removed 4 bases from V and 0 bases from J, with 7 bases in between. The DNA of the CDR3 is TGTGCCAGTAGTACGACAGTCTCTGGAAACACCATATATTTT. Translated, it gives CASSTTVSGNTIYF.

The V call is TRBV7-2, the J call TRBJ2-1; D is perhaps TRBD2 (7 bases). Trimming shortened V by 0 bases and J by 2 bases, and 11 bases separated the two germline ends. The germline V gene has CDR1 SGHTA and CDR2 FQGNSA. This CDR3 is 16 amino acids long. CDR3: CASSLAQGRAYNEQFF. Here the CDR3 DNA reads TGTGCCAGCAGCTTAGCGCAGGGGAGGGCCTACAATGAGCAGTTCTTC.

In this sample, this clone turned up once. CDR3 DNA sequence: TGCGCCAGCAGCACGGGACTAGCGGGAGGAAGATGGGGAAACACCGGGGAGCTGTTTTTT. Its translation is CASSTGLAGGRWGNTGELFF. The chain has TRBV5-1 and TRBJ2-2, with 15 bases identical to TRBD2. CDR1 and CDR2 (germline): SGHRS, YFSETQ. The ends lost 4 bases at V and 2 bases at J; junction bases unmatched: 12. This CDR3 has 20 amino acids.

V gene TRBV5-1 combines with J gene TRBJ2-2, with 7 bases matching TRBD1. Unmatched junction bases numbered 2, after V lost 0 bases and J lost 3 bases. Germline CDR1 is SGHRS and CDR2 is YFSETQ. CDR3 length: 15 amino acids. CDR3 nucleotides: TGCGCCAGCAGCTTGGCCGGGACAGACACCGGGGAGCTGTTTTTT. Encoded protein: CASSLAGTDTGELFF.

V and J are TRBV11-2 and TRBJ2-1; 9 bases match TRBD1. There are 11 residues in the CDR3. V lost 5 bases to trimming and J lost 15 bases; unmatched junction nucleotides: 5. CDR1 and CDR2 (germline): SGHAT, FQNNGV. The CDR3, as DNA: TGTGCCAGCAGCACCGGACAGGGGACGTTCTTC. Protein product: CASSTGQGTFF.

The V and J genes are TRBV28 and TRBJ2-3; 9 bases map to TRBD1. CDR1 MDHEN and CDR2 SYDVKM come from the germline V gene. The length of the CDR3 is 15 residues. The V and J ends lost 5 bases and 5 bases, in that order; junction bases with no gene match: 8. CDR3 in amino acids: CASSLTGGGEDTQYF. DNA for the CDR3: TGTGCCAGCAGTCTGACAGGGGGAGGAGAAGATACGCAGTATTTT.

This rearrangement joins TRBV5-1 to TRBJ2-7; a possible D gene is TRBD1 (6 bases). The CDR3 spans 13 residues. In germline, CDR1 is SGHRS, CDR2 YFSETQ. Trimming removed 1 base at V and 2 bases at J, with 7 bases between. The CDR3 DNA is TGCGCCAGCAGCTTGTGGACAGCCTACGAGCAGTACTTC. It specifies CASSLWTAYEQYF.

CDR3 sequence reads: CASRASGSDTQYF. CDR3 DNA sequence: TGTGCCAGCAGGGCTAGCGGGAGTGATACGCAGTATTTT. This chain joins TRBV5-4 and TRBJ2-3, with 10 bases identical to TRBD2. The CDR3 consists of 13 residues. Germline CDR1 is SGHNT and CDR2 is YYREEE (reference sequence). J gave up 6 bases and V 5 bases, and 3 bases lay outside the gene matches.

Here the CDR3 reads CASTASSGEQFF. In DNA form, the CDR3 reads TGTGCCAGCACGGCTTCATCGGGTGAGCAGTTCTTC. This chain joins TRBV7-9 and TRBJ2-1; D gene unclear. Germline loops: CDR1 SEHNR, CDR2 FQNEAQ (reference sequence). V lost 7 bases, J lost 9 bases, and 13 bases lay in between. This CDR3 comprises 12 residues.

This rearrangement joins TRBV9 to TRBJ2-3, with D uncertain. This CDR3 comprises 16 residues. Between the trimmed V and J ends, which lost 3 bases and 3 bases, there was a span of 17 bases. Germline V gene lookup returns CDR1 SGDLS and CDR2 YYNGEE. The chain's CDR3 is CASSATALSRTDTQYF. CDR3 DNA sequence: TGTGCCAGCAGCGCCACCGCCCTATCACGGACAGATACGCAGTATTTT.

This chain connects TRBV5-1 to TRBJ1-5; 7 positions agree with TRBD1. This CDR3 comprises 15 residues. The ends lost 2 bases at V and 0 bases at J; junction bases unmatched: 2. Germline CDR1 SGHRS, CDR2 YFSETQ. The CDR3 nucleotides are TGCGCCAGCAGCTTACAGGGGTCTAGCAATCAGCCCCAGCATTTT. Protein sequence: CASSLQGSSNQPQHF.